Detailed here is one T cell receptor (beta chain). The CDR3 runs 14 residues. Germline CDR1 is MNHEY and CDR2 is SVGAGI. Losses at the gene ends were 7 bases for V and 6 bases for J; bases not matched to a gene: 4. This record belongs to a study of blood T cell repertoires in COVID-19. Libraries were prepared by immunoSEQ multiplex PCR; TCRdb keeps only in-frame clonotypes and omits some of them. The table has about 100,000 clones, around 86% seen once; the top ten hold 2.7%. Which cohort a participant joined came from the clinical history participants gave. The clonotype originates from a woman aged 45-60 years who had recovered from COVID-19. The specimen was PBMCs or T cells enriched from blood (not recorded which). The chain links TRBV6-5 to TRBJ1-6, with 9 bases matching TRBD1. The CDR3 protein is CASTRQGGNSPLHF. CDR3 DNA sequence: TGTGCCAGCACCAGACAGGGGGGTAATTCACCCCTCCACTTT.